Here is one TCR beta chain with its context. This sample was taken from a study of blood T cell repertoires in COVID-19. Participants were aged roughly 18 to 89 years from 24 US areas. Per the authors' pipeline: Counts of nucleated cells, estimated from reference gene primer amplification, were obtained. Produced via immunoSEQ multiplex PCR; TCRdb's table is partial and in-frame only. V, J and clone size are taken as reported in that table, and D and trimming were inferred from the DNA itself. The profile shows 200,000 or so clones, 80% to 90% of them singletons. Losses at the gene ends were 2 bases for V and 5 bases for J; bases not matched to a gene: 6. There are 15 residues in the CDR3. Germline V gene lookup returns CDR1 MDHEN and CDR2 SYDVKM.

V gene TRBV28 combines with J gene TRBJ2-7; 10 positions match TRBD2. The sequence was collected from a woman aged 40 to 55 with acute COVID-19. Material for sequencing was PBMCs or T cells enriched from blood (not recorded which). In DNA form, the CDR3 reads TGTGCCAGCAGTTTAGGGGCTAGCGGGAGCCACGAGCAGTACTTC. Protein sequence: CASSLGASGSHEQYF.